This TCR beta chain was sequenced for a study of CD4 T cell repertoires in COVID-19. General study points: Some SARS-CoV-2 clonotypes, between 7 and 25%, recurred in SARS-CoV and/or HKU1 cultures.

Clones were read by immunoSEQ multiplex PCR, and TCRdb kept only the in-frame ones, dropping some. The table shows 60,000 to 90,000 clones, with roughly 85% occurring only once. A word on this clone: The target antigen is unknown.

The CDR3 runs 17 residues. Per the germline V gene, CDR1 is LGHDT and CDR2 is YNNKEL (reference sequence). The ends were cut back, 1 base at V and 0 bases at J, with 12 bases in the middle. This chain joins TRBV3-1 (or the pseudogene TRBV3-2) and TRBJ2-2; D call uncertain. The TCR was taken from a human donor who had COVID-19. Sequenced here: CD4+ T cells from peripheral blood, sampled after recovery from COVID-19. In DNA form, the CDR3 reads TGTGCCAGCAGCCAAGTCGGGCGGATAGCGAACACCGGGGAGCTGTTTTTT. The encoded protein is CASSQVGRIANTGELFF.